This TCR beta chain was captured in a study of blood T cell repertoires in COVID-19. Deletions cut 1 base from V and 2 bases from J, with 12 bases between. The CDR3 contains 15 residues. Germline values: CDR1 SGHTA, CDR2 FQGNSA. TCRdb keeps only in-frame clones here, not all; method: immunoSEQ multiplex PCR. The sample holds under 150,000 clones, over 80% seen once. The TCR sequence derives from a man aged 40-49 years with active or convalescent COVID-19. Sequences were obtained from peripheral blood. The rearrangement uses TRBV7-2 and TRBJ2-7; no definite D call. CDR3 amino acids: CASSLGVFGTYEQYF. DNA of the CDR3: TGTGCCAGCAGCTTAGGTGTGTTTGGCACCTACGAGCAGTACTTC.